The 3 T cell receptor beta chains listed next were all sequenced from one sample in a study of human thymus T cells (TCRdb year 2020). Library preparation used the immunoSEQ multiplex PCR assay. TCRdb limited this immuneACCESS table to in-frame rearrangements with V and J called. A share of clones is missing; checked studies link under half to unresolved V genes, and the rest is unexplained. Recorded for this sample are approximately 46,000 clones; approximately 95% of them occurred a single time. 0.15% to 0.2% of the sample goes to the ten largest clones. Sequencing input: blood. The origin of the receptors is a girl younger than two with a congenital heart defect but otherwise immunologically healthy.

The gene calls are TRBV7-2 and TRBJ2-5; 11 positions match TRBD1. The trim removed 5 bases at V and 5 bases at J, leaving 10 bases unmatched. Germline CDR1 SGHTA, CDR2 FQGNSA. CDR3 length: 16 amino acids. This CDR3 reads CASSPQWTGGEETQYF. The CDR3, as DNA: TGTGCCAGCAGCCCCCAATGGACAGGGGGCGAGGAGACCCAGTACTTC.

The chain carries TRBV6-5 and TRBJ2-7; TRBD2 is a possible D gene (5 bases). The germline V gene encodes CDR1 MNHEY and CDR2 SVGAGI. This CDR3 is 16 amino acids long. Trimming took off 0 bases at V and 0 bases at J, with 12 bases between the two ends. This chain's CDR3 is CASSYSTWRSSYEQYF. CDR3 DNA sequence: TGTGCCAGCAGTTACTCGACGTGGAGGAGCTCCTACGAGCAGTACTTC.

The CDR3 region is CASSTPRTGGSTDTQYF. The DNA of the CDR3 is TGTGCCAGCAGTACACCCCGGACAGGAGGGTCCACAGATACGCAGTATTTT. The chain combines TRBV28 with TRBJ2-3; D may be TRBD1 (7 bases). In germline, CDR1 is MDHEN, CDR2 SYDVKM. V dropped 5 bases and J dropped 2 bases, with 20 bases sitting between them. The CDR3 spans 17 residues.